The rows below give T cell receptor beta chains drawn from one sample of a study of shared T cell receptors in the human thymus. Libraries were prepared by immunoSEQ multiplex PCR; TCRdb keeps only in-frame clonotypes and omits some of them. The table shows roughly 700,000 clones, with roughly 90% occurring only once. A further study also used this sample, focusing on human thymus T cells.

The sample consisted of thymocytes. The receptors originated from a boy under two years old with a congenital heart defect. The CDR3 runs from the conserved cysteine through the conserved F or W. D genes are given only for firm matches. Expanded clones are given a class, and other clones once, few, many or no size at all.

d_gene	v_gene	abundance	j_gene	CDR3nt	CDR3aa
NA	TRBV7-2	NA	TRBJ1-5	TGTGCCAGCAGCTTTCAGGGGCATCAGCCCCAGCATTTT	CASSFQGHQPQHF
TRBD1	TRBV28	once	TRBJ1-1	TGTGCCAGCAGAATCCCGGCAGGGGGCCCTGAAGCTTTCTTT	CASRIPAGGPEAFF
TRBD2	TRBV7-8	NA	TRBJ2-7	TGTGCCAGCAGCTTACCCGGTGGACTAGCGGGCGAGCAGTACTTC	CASSLPGGLAGEQYF
NA	TRBV25-1	NA	TRBJ2-3	TGTGCCAGCAGTCAAAGGGTCCAGGGCCCAGATACGCAGTATTTT	CASSQRVQGPDTQYF
TRBD2	TRBV30	NA	TRBJ2-6	TGTGCCTGGAGGACGCGGGGGGGGGCCGGTGGGTACTCTGGGGCCAACGTCCTGACTTTC	CAWRTRGGAGGYSGANVLTF
NA	TRBV28	NA	TRBJ1-1	TGTGTCAGCAGTTGGGGGGGTTCCCCGGGGGGGGCTGAAGCTTTCTTT	CVSSWGGSPGGAEAFF
TRBD2	TRBV5-4	NA	TRBJ2-1	TGTGCCAGCAGCTGGGGTGGCGGGAGGTGGGATGAGCAGTTCTTC	CASSWGGGRWDEQFF
TRBD1	TRBV27	once	TRBJ2-6	TGTGCCAGCAGTTTATCCGCCGACAGGGTCGATTTCTCTGGGGCCAACGTCCTGACTTTC	CASSLSADRVDFSGANVLTF
NA	TRBV11-2	NA	TRBJ1-1	TGTGCCAGCAGCCTCCCCCCAAAAAAAGAGACTGAAGCTTTCTTT	CASSLPPKKETEAFF
NA	TRBV15	NA	TRBJ1-2	TGTGCCACCAGCAGACAATTCCGGGACTATGGCTACACCTTC	CATSRQFRDYGYTF
NA	TRBV27	NA	TRBJ1-1	TGTGCCAGCAGTCCCTCTTTTGTCCATCGGGAGGCTGAAGCTTTCTTT	CASSPSFVHREAEAFF
NA	TRBV20-1	NA	TRBJ2-1	TGCGGGGTGAGGGGGGGGGATGAGCAGTTCTTC	CGVRGGDEQFF
TRBD1	TRBV11-2	few	TRBJ2-7	TGTGCCAGCAGCCCTAGCCGGGACAGGAGGTACGAGCAGTACTTC	CASSPSRDRRYEQYF
NA	TRBV20-1	NA	TRBJ2-7	TGCAGTGCAAGGGACTTCTACGAGCAGTACTTC	CSARDFYEQYF
TRBD2	TRBV4-1	once	TRBJ2-3	TGCGCCAGCAGCGCCCGGCCAAGCGGGACCGCAGATACGCAGTATTTT	CASSARPSGTADTQYF
TRBD2	TRBV4-3	NA	TRBJ2-1	TGCGCCAGCAGCCAAGATGCCGCGGGAGCTTTGAGGAACAATGAGCAGTTCTTC	CASSQDAAGALRNNEQFF
NA	TRBV5-1	once	TRBJ2-3	TGCGCCAGCAGCTTGGCCAGACAGTCCGCTAGCACAGATACGCAGTATTTT	CASSLARQSASTDTQYF
NA	TRBV20-1	NA	TRBJ1-2	TGCAGTGCCCCGACAGTCTATGGCTACACCTTC	CSAPTVYGYTF
TRBD1	TRBV2	NA	TRBJ2-7	TGTGCCAGCAGGGGACAGTTTTACGAGCAGTACTTC	CASRGQFYEQYF
TRBD2	TRBV5-1	NA	TRBJ2-1	TGCGCCAGCAGCTTGGGGACTAGCTGGCGGGACAATGAGCAGTTCTTC	CASSLGTSWRDNEQFF
NA	TRBV5-8	NA	TRBJ1-1	TGTGCCAGCAGCTTCAGGGGCACTGAAGCTTTCTTT	CASSFRGTEAFF
TRBD1	TRBV27	NA	TRBJ1-1	TGTGCCAGCAGTACACGAACAGGGGACACTGAAGCTTTCTTT	CASSTRTGDTEAFF
TRBD2	TRBV28	NA	TRBJ2-7	TGTGCCAGCAGTGGAGCTAGCGGGTCCTCCTACGAGCAGTACTTC	CASSGASGSSYEQYF
TRBD2	TRBV5-1	NA	TRBJ2-3	TGCGCCAGCAGCTTGAGAGCGGGAGGGAGCACAGATACGCAGTATTTT	CASSLRAGGSTDTQYF
NA	TRBV25-1	NA	TRBJ1-1	TGTGCCAGCAGTGTGGGGACATCCAACACTGAAGCTTTCTTT	CASSVGTSNTEAFF
NA	TRBV19	few	TRBJ2-2	TGTGCCAGTAGTAGGGACAAGTTGTACGTTCGGTTCCTCGCGAACACCGGGGAGCTGTTTTTT	CASSRDKLYVRFLANTGELFF
TRBD2	TRBV4-2	NA	TRBJ2-7	TGTGCCAGCAGCCAAGATCGGGACGGGAGGCGCTACGAGCAGTACTTC	CASSQDRDGRRYEQYF
NA	TRBV6-6	once	TRBJ1-1	TGTGCCAGCAGTTACTCGGAGGGTGGGATGAACACTGAAGCTTTCTTT	CASSYSEGGMNTEAFF
NA	TRBV4-1	NA	TRBJ2-1	TGCGCCAGCAGCCAAGATTGCTCTGGGGGGAAAGGCAACAATGAGCAGTTCTTC	CASSQDCSGGKGNNEQFF
TRBD1	TRBV19	few	TRBJ1-2	TGTGCCAGTAGTTATGGGACAGGGGAAGGCGGCTACACCTTC	CASSYGTGEGGYTF
NA	TRBV5-4	NA	TRBJ2-6	TGTGCCAGCAGCTTGGGTAGGGAGGCTGGGGCCAACGTCCTGACTTTC	CASSLGREAGANVLTF
TRBD2	TRBV28	once	TRBJ2-1	TGTGCCAGCAGTTTCGGGGGGATAGCGGCTAAGCTGTTCTTC	CASSFGGIAAKLFF
TRBD1	TRBV4-1	NA	TRBJ1-5	TGCGCCAGCAGCCGAGTCAGGGGGAGCAGTCAGCCCCAGCATTTT	CASSRVRGSSQPQHF
NA	TRBV19	NA	TRBJ2-1	TGTGCCAGTAGTTCTCGGGAACTGGATGAGCAGTTCTTC	CASSSRELDEQFF
TRBD1	TRBV27	NA	TRBJ1-1	TGTGCCAGCAGTCCCGCGGACAGGGGGGCTGAAGCTTTCTTT	CASSPADRGAEAFF
NA	TRBV5-6	NA	TRBJ2-3	TGTGCCAGCAGCTTGGATGTAGGTAGCACCCCCACAGATACGCAGTATTTT	CASSLDVGSTPTDTQYF
NA	TRBV7-7	few	TRBJ2-7	TGTGCTAGCAGCTTTCGTGCCGGGAACTACGAGCAGTACTTC	CASSFRAGNYEQYF
TRBD2	TRBV12-5	NA	TRBJ2-3	TGTGCTAGTGGTGTCCCGGCGGGAGGGTGGGCTCGCACAGATACGCAGTATTTT	CASGVPAGGWARTDTQYF
TRBD1	TRBV11-2	NA	TRBJ2-1	TGTGCCAGCAGCTTACTCGAGTGGGGACAGGGGAAGAATGAGCAGTTCTTC	CASSLLEWGQGKNEQFF
NA	TRBV30	NA	TRBJ1-5	TGTGCCTGGGTAAATAGCAATCAGCCCCAGCATTTT	CAWVNSNQPQHF
TRBD1	TRBV6-1	NA	TRBJ1-2	TGTGCCAGCAGTGAATGGGGACAGCCCTTCGTGAACTATGGCTACACCTTC	CASSEWGQPFVNYGYTF
NA	TRBV9	once	TRBJ1-1	TGTGCCAGCTCCACTGGGGGCATTGGAGCCCCAGAAAGAGGAGACACTGAAGCTTTCTTT	CASSTGGIGAPERGDTEAFF
TRBD2	TRBV12-5	NA	TRBJ2-1	TGTGTTAGTGGGGGAGGGGCGGGGTACAATGAGCAGTTCTTC	CVSGGGAGYNEQFF
NA	TRBV5-1	NA	TRBJ2-2	TGCGCCAGCAGCTTGGTTGCCAGTCCCACCGGGGAGCTGTTTTTT	CASSLVASPTGELFF
TRBD2	TRBV5-1	NA	TRBJ2-7	TGCGCCAGCAGCTTAGCGGGAGGAGGCTTGTACGAGCAGTACTTC	CASSLAGGGLYEQYF
NA	TRBV6-5	NA	TRBJ2-3	TGTGCCAGCAGCTGTGACAGATCTAGCACAGATACGCAGTATTTT	CASSCDRSSTDTQYF
TRBD1	TRBV4-1	NA	TRBJ2-5	TGCGCCAGCAGCCAGGGACAGACAGTACAAGAGACCCAGTACTTC	CASSQGQTVQETQYF
TRBD2	TRBV7-2	NA	TRBJ2-7	TGTGCCAGCAGCCCCCGGACTAGCTGTTACCCTTCCTACGAGCAGTACTTC	CASSPRTSCYPSYEQYF
NA	TRBV5-1	NA	TRBJ1-2	TGCGCCAGCAGCTTGGCCGGGAAAGAGGGCTACACCTTC	CASSLAGKEGYTF
TRBD2	TRBV19	few	TRBJ2-3	TGTGCCAGTAGTATGTCGGCGGCGGGGGCTAGCGGGAGCACAGATACGCAGTATTTT	CASSMSAAGASGSTDTQYF
TRBD2	TRBV27	NA	TRBJ2-1	TGTGCCAGCAGTTTCCGGACTAGCGGGAGGGGGAATGAGCAGTTCTTC	CASSFRTSGRGNEQFF
TRBD1	TRBV7-2	NA	TRBJ1-5	TGTGCCAGCAGCATCTACAGGGGTAATCAGCCCCAGCATTTT	CASSIYRGNQPQHF